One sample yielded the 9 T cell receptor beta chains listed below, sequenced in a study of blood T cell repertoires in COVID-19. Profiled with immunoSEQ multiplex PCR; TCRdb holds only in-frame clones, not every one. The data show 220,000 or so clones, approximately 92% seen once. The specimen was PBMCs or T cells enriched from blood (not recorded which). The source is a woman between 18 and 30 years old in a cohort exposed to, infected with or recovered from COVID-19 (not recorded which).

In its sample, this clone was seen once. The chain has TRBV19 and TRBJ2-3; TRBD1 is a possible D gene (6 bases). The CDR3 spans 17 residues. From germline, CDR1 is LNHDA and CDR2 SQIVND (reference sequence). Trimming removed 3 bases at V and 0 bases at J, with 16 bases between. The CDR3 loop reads CASSILPGAHSTDTQYF. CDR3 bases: TGTGCCAGTAGTATCCTCCCAGGGGCTCATAGCACAGATACGCAGTATTTT.

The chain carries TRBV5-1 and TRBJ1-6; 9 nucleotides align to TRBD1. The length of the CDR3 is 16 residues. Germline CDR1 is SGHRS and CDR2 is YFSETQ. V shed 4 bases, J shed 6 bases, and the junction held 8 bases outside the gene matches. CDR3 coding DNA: TGCGCCAGCAGCCCCCAGGGACAGGGCGGTAATTCACCCCTCCACTTT. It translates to CASSPQGQGGNSPLHF.

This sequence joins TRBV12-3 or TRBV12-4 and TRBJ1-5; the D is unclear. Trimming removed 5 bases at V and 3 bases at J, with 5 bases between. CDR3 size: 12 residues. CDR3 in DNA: TGTGCCAGCAGTCGGTCCAATCAGCCCCAGCATTTT. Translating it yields CASSRSNQPQHF.

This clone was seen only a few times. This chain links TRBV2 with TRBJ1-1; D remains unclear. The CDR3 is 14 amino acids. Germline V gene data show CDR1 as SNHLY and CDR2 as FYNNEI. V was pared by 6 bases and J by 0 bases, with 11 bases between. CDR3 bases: TGTGCCAGCAGCGGAGGGCTATTGAACACTGAAGCTTTCTTT. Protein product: CASSGGLLNTEAFF.

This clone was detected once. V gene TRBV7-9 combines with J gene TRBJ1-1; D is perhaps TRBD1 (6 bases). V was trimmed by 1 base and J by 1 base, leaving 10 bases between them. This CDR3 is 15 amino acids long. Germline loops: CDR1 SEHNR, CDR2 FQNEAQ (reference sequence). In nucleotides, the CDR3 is TGTGCCAGCAGCTTAGTAGGGACAAAGAACACTGAAGCTTTCTTT. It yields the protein CASSLVGTKNTEAFF.

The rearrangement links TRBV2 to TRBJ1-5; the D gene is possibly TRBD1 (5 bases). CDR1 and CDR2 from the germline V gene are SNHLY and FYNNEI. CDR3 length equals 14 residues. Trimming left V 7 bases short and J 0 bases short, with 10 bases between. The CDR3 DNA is TGTGCCAGCACCCAGACAGATAGCAATCAGCCCCAGCATTTT. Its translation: CASTQTDSNQPQHF.

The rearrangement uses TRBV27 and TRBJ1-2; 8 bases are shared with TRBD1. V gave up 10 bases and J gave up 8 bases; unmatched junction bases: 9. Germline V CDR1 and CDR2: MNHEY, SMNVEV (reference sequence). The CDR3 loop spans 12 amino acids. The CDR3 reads CAKPQGAKGYTF. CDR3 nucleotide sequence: TGTGCCAAACCGCAGGGGGCGAAAGGCTACACCTTC.

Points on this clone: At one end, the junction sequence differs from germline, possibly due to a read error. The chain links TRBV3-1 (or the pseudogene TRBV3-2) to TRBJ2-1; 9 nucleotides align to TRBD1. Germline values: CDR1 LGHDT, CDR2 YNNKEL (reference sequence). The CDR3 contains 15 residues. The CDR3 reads CASSQAGTGYSEQFF. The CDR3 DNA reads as TGTGCCAGCAGCCAAGCTGGGACAGGGTACAGTGAGCAGTTCTTC.

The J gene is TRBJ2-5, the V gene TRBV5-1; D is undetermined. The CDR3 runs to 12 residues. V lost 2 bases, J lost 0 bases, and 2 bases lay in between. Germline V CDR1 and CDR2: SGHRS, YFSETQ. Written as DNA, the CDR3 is TGCGCCAGCAGCTTTAACCAAGAGACCCAGTACTTC. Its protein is CASSFNQETQYF. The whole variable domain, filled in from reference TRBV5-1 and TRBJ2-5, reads KAGVTQTPRYLIKTRGQQVTLSCSPISGHRSVSWYQQTPGQGLQFLFEYFSETQRNKGNFPGRFSGRQFSNSRSEMNVSTLELGDSALYLCASSFNQETQYFGPGTRLLVL.